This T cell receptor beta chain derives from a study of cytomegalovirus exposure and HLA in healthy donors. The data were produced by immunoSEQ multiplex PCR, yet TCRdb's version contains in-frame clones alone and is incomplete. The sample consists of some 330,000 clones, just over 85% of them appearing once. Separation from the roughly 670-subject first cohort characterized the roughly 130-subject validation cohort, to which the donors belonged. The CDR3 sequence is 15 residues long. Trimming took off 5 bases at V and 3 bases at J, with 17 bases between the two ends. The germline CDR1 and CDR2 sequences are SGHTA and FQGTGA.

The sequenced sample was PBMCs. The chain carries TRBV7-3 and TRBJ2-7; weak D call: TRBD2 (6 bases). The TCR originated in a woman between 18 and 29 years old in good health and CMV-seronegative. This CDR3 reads CASSPGGGRGYEQYF. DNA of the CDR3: TGTGCCAGCAGCCCCGGCGGAGGGAGAGGCTACGAGCAGTACTTC.